Shown below are 22 T cell receptor beta chains from a single sample sequenced in a study of cytomegalovirus exposure and HLA in healthy donors. Primers included in the PCR were 60 Vbeta and 13 Jbeta primers. The protocol was immunoSEQ multiplex PCR, while the TCRdb copy is restricted to in-frame clones and leaves out a portion. This sample carries 100,000 to 150,000 clones, roughly 80% of them seen once, and the ten largest clones take around 4.1%. The sequenced sample was PBMCs. The receptor set was obtained from a woman aged 40 to 50 in good health and CMV-seronegative.

This chain joins TRBV5-1 and TRBJ2-3; 11 nucleotides align to TRBD2. With V trimmed by 4 bases and J by 0 bases, 4 bases remained unmatched. Per germline, CDR1 SGHRS and CDR2 YFSETQ. The length of the CDR3 is 16 residues. The CDR3 protein is CASSRTSGSSTDTQYF. CDR3 bases: TGCGCCAGCAGCAGGACTAGCGGGTCTAGCACAGATACGCAGTATTTT.

A few counts support this clone. Because it lacks the conserved phenylalanine or tryptophan at the end, this CDR3 is likely a read error. The DNA is left out, because the CDR3 cannot be placed on it with certainty; the CDR3 is given as TCRdb lists it. The rearrangement links TRBV25-1 to TRBJ1-4. The CDR3 contains 11 residues when both ends are counted. Germline loops: CDR1 MGHDK, CDR2 SYGVNS. The CDR3 here is CASRGGAQSGL.

This clone was found once. This chain connects TRBV7-2 to TRBJ1-5; 8 nucleotides match TRBD1. This CDR3 contains 15 residues. With 1 base clipped from V and 2 bases from J, the junction kept 1 base outside the gene matches. Germline V gives CDR1 SGHTA, CDR2 FQGNSA. Written as DNA, the CDR3 is TGTGCCAGCAGCTTAGTACAGGGGGGCAATCAGCCCCAGCATTTT. This translates into CASSLVQGGNQPQHF.

The rearrangement uses TRBV5-1 and TRBJ2-5, with D perhaps matching TRBD2 (6 bases). The CDR3 consists of 15 residues. V lost 0 bases to trimming and J lost 2 bases, with 11 bases between them. The V gene's germline CDR1 is SGHRS and CDR2 YFSETQ. CDR3 loop: CASSLGGTHQETQYF. The CDR3 DNA is TGCGCCAGCAGCTTGGGGGGGACTCATCAAGAGACCCAGTACTTC.

The V call is TRBV29-1, the J call TRBJ2-1, with 8 positions matching TRBD2. Unmatched junction bases numbered 9, after V lost 4 bases and J lost 7 bases. The CDR3 runs 14 residues. In germline, CDR1 is SQVTM, CDR2 ANQGSEA. CDR3 bases: TGCAGCGTTGTAAAAGCGGGAGCTCGTAATGAGCAGTTCTTC. Amino acids: CSVVKAGARNEQFF.

The chain links TRBV6-1 to TRBJ1-5; perhaps TRBD1 as D (5 bases). This CDR3 has 13 amino acids. Germline V gene sequence: CDR1 MNHNS, CDR2 SASEGT. V was pared by 7 bases and J by 7 bases, with 14 bases between. Written as DNA, the CDR3 is TGTGCCAGCAACGCGGGGGAGAGGCAGCCCCAGCATTTT. This codes for CASNAGERQPQHF.

The CDR3 DNA sequence: TGTGCCAGCAGCCCCGGGACAGCCGGCCCGGGGGAGCAGTACTTC. Protein sequence: CASSPGTAGPGEQYF. The chain recombines TRBV7-9 with TRBJ2-7, with 7 bases lining up with TRBD1. Germline V gene data show CDR1 as SEHNR and CDR2 as FQNEAQ (reference sequence). J lost 7 bases, V lost 5 bases, and 14 bases had no gene match. This CDR3 is built from 15 residues. The full variable domain, completed using reference TRBV7-9 and TRBJ2-7, is DTGVSQNPRHKITKRGQNVTFRCDPISEHNRLYWYRQTLGQGPEFLTYFQNEAQLEKSRLLSDRFSAERPKGSFSTLEIQRTEQGDSAMYLCASSPGTAGPGEQYFGPGTRLTVT.

A remark on this clone: The junction does not match germline at one end; this may be a read error. The chain carries TRBV7-9 and TRBJ1-2, with a tentative D call TRBD1 (6 bases). Germline-derived CDR1 and CDR2 are SEHNR and FQNEAQ (reference sequence). This CDR3 contains 14 residues. The CDR3 nucleotides are TGTTCCAGCAGCTTTCTGGGCAGGGGCGATGGCTACACCTTC. Protein: CSSSFLGRGDGYTF. Full variable domain (remainder filled in from reference TRBV7-9 and TRBJ1-2): DTGVSQNPRHKITKRGQNVTFRCDPISEHNRLYWYRQTLGQGPEFLTYFQNEAQLEKSRLLSDRFSAERPKGSFSTLEIQRTEQGDSAMYLCSSSFLGRGDGYTFGSGTRLTVV.

The V and J genes are TRBV7-8 and TRBJ2-1; 8 nucleotides align to TRBD2. Germline values: CDR1 SGHVS, CDR2 FQNEAQ. CDR3 size: 18 residues. With V trimmed by 1 base and J by 4 bases, 12 bases remained unmatched. In DNA, the CDR3 is TGTGCCAGCAGCTTAGGGATACTAGCGGTTGGTTTATACAATGAGCAGTTCTTC. Translating it yields CASSLGILAVGLYNEQFF.

The chain is built from TRBV5-6 and TRBJ1-1; D uncertain. The CDR3 spans 14 residues. Trimming stripped 1 base from V and 1 base from J, with 8 bases between. The germline CDR1 and CDR2 sequences are SGHDT and YYEEEE. The CDR3 nucleotides read TGTGCCAGCAGCTTGATAGCGGGGAACACTGAAGCTTTCTTT. Translating it yields CASSLIAGNTEAFF.

The chain has TRBV2 and TRBJ1-5; tentatively, D is TRBD1 (5 bases). CDR1 is SNHLY, CDR2 FYNNEI, per germline. The CDR3 runs 13 residues. Between the trimmed V and J ends, which lost 4 bases and 5 bases, there was a span of 9 bases. DNA for the CDR3: TGTGCCAGCAGTGCTGAAGGGGATCAGCCCCAGCATTTT. Protein sequence: CASSAEGDQPQHF. Full variable domain (missing parts from reference TRBV2 and TRBJ1-5): EPEVTQTPSHQVTQMGQEVILRCVPISNHLYFYWYRQILGQKVEFLVSFYNNEISEKSEIFDDQFSVERPDGSNFTLKIRSTKLEDSAMYFCASSAEGDQPQHFGDGTRLSIL.

J is TRBJ2-6 and V is TRBV10-2; 8 positions match TRBD1. V was pared by 4 bases and J by 0 bases, with 5 bases of the junction left unmatched. The CDR3 contains 17 residues. Germline V gene lookup returns CDR1 WSHSY and CDR2 SAAADI. CDR3: CASSVGQDASGANVLTF. The CDR3 DNA reads TGCGCCAGCAGTGTGGGACAGGACGCCTCTGGGGCCAACGTCCTGACTTTC.

The chain joins TRBV9 to TRBJ2-1; 8 bases fit TRBD2. Germline V gene lookup returns CDR1 SGDLS and CDR2 YYNGEE. V trimming: 0 bases; J trimming: 4 bases; junction bases outside the gene matches: 3. The CDR3 extends over 15 amino acids. CDR3 coding DNA: TGTGCCAGCAGCGTAGGGACTAGCCCTTACAATGAGCAGTTCTTC. Its translation: CASSVGTSPYNEQFF.

This clone occurred a few times. V and J are TRBV7-9 and TRBJ2-1, with 14 positions matching TRBD2. This CDR3 has 15 residues. Germline CDR1 reads SEHNR; CDR2 reads FQNEAQ (reference sequence). V dropped 5 bases and J dropped 8; count of bases not matched to a gene: 5. CDR3 sequence reads: CASSPGLAGVDEQFF. CDR3 DNA: TGTGCCAGCAGCCCGGGACTAGCGGGAGTGGATGAGCAGTTCTTC. Complete variable domain (other parts from reference TRBV7-9 and TRBJ2-1): DTGVSQNPRHKITKRGQNVTFRCDPISEHNRLYWYRQTLGQGPEFLTYFQNEAQLEKSRLLSDRFSAERPKGSFSTLEIQRTEQGDSAMYLCASSPGLAGVDEQFFGPGTRLTVL.

In nucleotides, the CDR3 is TGCGCCAGCAGCTTGGAGTTGGGGGGGCCTTACGAGCAGTACTTC. Residues: CASSLELGGPYEQYF. The chain uses TRBV5-1 and TRBJ2-7; weak D call: TRBD2 (7 bases). This CDR3 region has 15 residues. Germline CDR1 reads SGHRS; CDR2 reads YFSETQ. V was shortened by 0 bases and J by 4 bases, with 14 bases between the two germline ends.

The V call is TRBV2, the J call TRBJ2-5, with 7 bases identical to TRBD2. From germline, CDR1 is SNHLY and CDR2 FYNNEI. This CDR3 has 18 residues. The V segment lost 0 bases and the J segment 0 bases; nucleotides outside the gene matches: 10. The CDR3 region is CASSEALRDYKNQETQYF. The DNA of the CDR3 is TGTGCCAGCAGTGAAGCGCTTAGGGACTACAAGAACCAAGAGACCCAGTACTTC.

The chain carries TRBV29-1 and TRBJ2-7, with a tentative D call TRBD1 (6 bases). CDR1 and CDR2 from the germline V gene are SQVTM and ANQGSEA. CDR3 size: 16 residues. V was trimmed by 3 bases and J by 5 bases, leaving 23 bases between them. The CDR3, as DNA: TGCAGCGTTGAGGGAACGCAGGGGTCTTTGGGGAACGAGCAGTACTTC. Amino acid sequence: CSVEGTQGSLGNEQYF.

The V and J genes are TRBV4-2 and TRBJ2-1, with 10 bases matching TRBD2. The V gene end was trimmed by 3 bases and the J gene end by 5 bases; junction bases not matched to a gene: 7. Per the germline V gene, CDR1 is LGHNA and CDR2 is YNFKEQ. The CDR3 sequence is 16 residues long. Here the CDR3 DNA reads TGTGCCAGCAGCCAGGAATTAGCGGGAGGAGACAATGAGCAGTTCTTC. Residues: CASSQELAGGDNEQFF.

This clone was seen a few times. This chain joins TRBV18 and TRBJ2-3, with 7 bases lining up with TRBD2. Germline-derived CDR1 and CDR2 are KGHSH and LQKENI. The CDR3 runs to 17 residues. The V gene end was trimmed by 4 bases and the J gene end by 2 bases; junction bases not matched to a gene: 12. As DNA, the CDR3 is TGTGCCAGCTCACGGGCGGGACTACCGATCCTCACAGATACGCAGTATTTT. The encoded protein is CASSRAGLPILTDTQYF.

The CDR3 here is CARATWGHRNTGELFF. The CDR3 bases are TGTGCCAGGGCCACCTGGGGACATCGGAACACCGGGGAGCTGTTTTTT. The V and J genes are TRBV2 and TRBJ2-2, with D possibly being TRBD1 (6 bases). The CDR3 is 16 amino acids. Germline V gives CDR1 SNHLY, CDR2 FYNNEI. V was pared by 9 bases and J by 1 base, with 18 bases between.

This clone was observed a single time. This rearrangement joins TRBV2 to TRBJ2-7, with unresolved D. V was clipped by 6 bases and J by 0 bases, with 12 bases between them. CDR1 and CDR2 from the germline V gene are SNHLY and FYNNEI. CDR3 length: 14 residues. This CDR3 is CASRLIPSSYEQYF. The CDR3 nucleotides read TGTGCCAGCAGACTTATTCCGAGCTCCTACGAGCAGTACTTC.

This clone occurred a few times. The V and J genes are TRBV4-1 and TRBJ1-5; maybe TRBD1 (5 bases). The CDR3 is 16 amino acids. Germline CDR1 and CDR2: MGHRA and YSYEKL. With 0 bases removed from V and 4 bases from J, the gap between germline ends came to 13 bases. As DNA, the CDR3 is TGCGCCAGCAGCCAAGATGCCAGTTGGACAAATCAGCCCCAGCATTTT. Translating it yields CASSQDASWTNQPQHF.